This T cell receptor beta chain comes out of a study of CD8 T cells in ankylosing spondylitis (dated by TCRdb to 2016 to 2017). Some background on the complete study: The study set out to find disease-linked TCR variants by profiling T cell receptor beta repertoires in ankylosing spondylitis patients and healthy donors. In total, the full study cohort was made up of roughly 110 healthy donors and about two dozen ankylosing spondylitis patients. Peripheral blood was sampled, and synovial fluid was also collected from ankylosing spondylitis patients.

From the cysteine through the phenylalanine, the CDR3 covers 16 amino acids. CDR3 DNA only is kept here, 48 bases in frame from base 1. The germline ends are 16 bases apart after V is trimmed by 6 bases and J by 1 base. From the germline V gene (reference sequence), CDR1 is MNHEY and CDR2 is SMNVEV. The sequencing machine was an Illumina HiSeq 2500. Quantitative 5'-RACE with molecular barcodes was the method used to prepare the TCR beta libraries. Concerning the study's data processing: A new computational method, built on a probabilistic model of VDJ rearrangement, was used to identify disease-linked TCR variants. The public reads were quality trimmed at Q25 with fastp and then assembled into clones with MiXCR by TCRdb, keeping productive beta chains. Rows merge per CDR3 protein into single entries with the most common DNA and genes. It is TCRdb's table, rather than the study itself, that gives the V and J calls and clone size. For this sample the table gives 390,000 or so distinct CDR3 sequences, of which about 20% were detected only once. The leading ten clones occupy about a sixth of the sample.

On the study overall, not on this receptor specifically: Some TCR beta motif variants had previously been reported in synovial fluid and blood of reactive arthritis patients, which suggested common disease-initiation mechanisms. Blood from ankylosing spondylitis patients appeared to be characterized by a TCR beta motif composed of under 10 highly homologous amino acid variants. The disease-linked clones had a CD8+ phenotype and were found at relatively low frequencies in peripheral blood. According to the report, matched synovial fluid samples from ankylosing spondylitis patients were significantly enriched for the disease-linked clones.

A few counts support this clonotype. Its antigen is not yet known. The input lacks base qualities; no much larger clone sits a single base away. The sequence derives from a male donor with ankylosing spondylitis. The specimen sequenced was blood, either unsorted or a sorted T cell fraction (not recorded which). The sequence joins TRBV27 to TRBJ2-1; the D gene cannot be named for sure. Here the CDR3 is given as CASSLPYSRSYNEQFF. The bases are TGTGCCAGCAGCTTGCCCTATAGTCGGTCCTACAATGAGCAGTTCTTC.